The clone carrying this T cell receptor beta chain was picked up a small number of times. Antigen unknown. In making TCR beta libraries, quantitative 5'-RACE with molecular barcodes was used. TCRdb reprocessed the 5' RACE reads with MiXCR, giving one entry per CDR3 protein. The sample holds roughly 230,000 distinct CDR3 sequences, 15% to 20% seen once. These data originate in a study of CD8 T cells in ankylosing spondylitis. Study results and limitations: Earlier literature documents some of the motif variants in reactive arthritis synovial fluid and blood. Seven to nine highly homologous variants made up a TCR beta motif, and this motif appeared characteristic of ankylosing spondylitis blood. CD8+ by phenotype, disease-linked clones were relatively rare in peripheral blood.

Germline CDR1 is SQVTM and CDR2 is ANQGSEA. V was pared by 4 bases and J by 5 bases, with 32 bases between. The CDR3 length is 19 residues. The clonotype originates from a male donor with ankylosing spondylitis or in good health (not recorded which). The material sequenced was blood, either unsorted or a sorted T cell fraction (not recorded which). The chain uses TRBV29-1 and TRBJ2-5, with TRBD2 as a possible D gene (6 bases). The chain's CDR3 is CSVGGIKVGKVSFVETQYF. The CDR3 DNA follows: TGCAGCGTTGGCGGGATTAAAGTGGGGAAGGTGTCCTTCGTGGAGACCCAGTACTTC.